This is a list of T cell receptor beta chains from one sample in a study of identical twins. Each CDR3 protein gets one entry after TCRdb re-called the 5' RACE reads with MiXCR. The repertoire consists of about 460,000 distinct CDR3 sequences, with 14% occurring once and the leading ten covering over 0.5%. The sample was also reused in another study, on yellow fever vaccine responses in identical twins.

The sample was CD4+ T cells sorted from blood. Every receptor here comes from a woman aged 18-29 years in good health. Each CDR3 is given with its conserved first and last residue. The D gene is left open where the match is weak. Expanded clones get a size class; other rows say once, few or many, or leave the size out.

TRBD1	many	TRBV18	TRBJ1-6	CASSLGTGGSPLHF	TGTGCCAGCTCACTCGGGACAGGTGGTTCACCCCTCCACTTT
TRBD1	few	TRBV20-1	TRBJ2-6	CSAKSDRGGSGANVLTF	TGCAGTGCTAAGAGCGACAGGGGCGGGTCTGGGGCCAACGTCCTGACTTTC
.	few	TRBV5-1	TRBJ2-7	CASSQDLSRGREQYF	TGCGCCAGCAGCCAGGACTTGAGCAGGGGTCGAGAGCAGTACTTC
TRBD2	few	TRBV6-2/TRBV6-3	TRBJ2-2	CASRPSGGAFTGELFF	TGTGCCAGCAGACCAAGCGGGGGGGCGTTCACCGGGGAGCTGTTTTTT
.	.	TRBV9	TRBJ2-3	CASSGKGRREDTQYF	TGTGCCAGCAGCGGCAAAGGAAGGAGGGAAGATACGCAGTATTTT
TRBD2	few	TRBV11-3	TRBJ2-1	CASSSLGRLAGGTTTYNEQFF	TGTGCCAGCAGCTCATTAGGTCGTCTAGCGGGGGGCACTACGACTTACAATGAGCAGTTCTTC
TRBD1	few	TRBV18	TRBJ1-1	CASSPITGDTEAFF	TGTGCCAGCTCGCCCATCACAGGGGACACTGAAGCTTTCTTT
.	many	TRBV7-9	TRBJ2-1	CASSLEAGDEQFF	TGTGCCAGCAGCTTAGAAGCGGGTGATGAGCAGTTCTTC
.	few	TRBV7-2	TRBJ2-2	CASSGGRGGTGELFF	TGTGCCAGCAGCGGGGGCAGGGGAGGGACCGGGGAGCTGTTTTTT
TRBD1	.	TRBV29-1	TRBJ2-5	CSVGTGKGETQYF	TGCAGCGTAGGGACAGGGAAAGGGGAGACCCAGTACTTC
TRBD2	many	TRBV6-1	TRBJ2-7	CASSLGTSGTYEQYF	TGTGCCAGCAGCCTAGGGACTAGCGGGACCTACGAGCAGTACTTC
TRBD2	few	TRBV11-1	TRBJ2-3	CASSKSSTSGSTDTQYF	TGTGCCAGCAGTAAAAGTTCCACTAGCGGAAGCACAGATACGCAGTATTTT
TRBD2	.	TRBV6-2/TRBV6-3	TRBJ2-3	CASSSPGGAPFGQYF	TGTGCCAGCAGTTCCCCGGGGGGAGCTCCTTTCGGGCAGTATTTT
.	few	TRBV5-1	TRBJ1-1	CASSPGERAAFF	TGCGCCAGCAGCCCGGGGGAGAGGGCTGCTTTCTTT
.	.	TRBV18	TRBJ2-3	CASSRWTRGGPDTQYF	TGTGCCAGCTCAAGATGGACTAGAGGGGGGCCAGATACGCAGTATTTT
.	few	TRBV5-1	TRBJ2-1	CASSPATYNEQFF	TGCGCCAGCAGCCCCGCAACCTACAATGAGCAGTTCTTC
TRBD2	.	TRBV6-5	TRBJ2-1	CASSYALRGGLRDEQFF	TGTGCCAGCAGTTACGCTTTGCGGGGGGGGCTGAGGGATGAGCAGTTCTTC
TRBD1	.	TRBV20-1	TRBJ2-3	CSAPTGGGYTDTQYF	TGCAGTGCCCCGACAGGGGGCGGTTACACAGATACGCAGTATTTT
.	many	TRBV6-1	TRBJ2-7	CASSDDPGPIYEQYF	TGTGCCAGCAGTGACGACCCGGGACCGATCTACGAGCAGTACTTC
.	few	TRBV5-6	TRBJ1-1	CASSPLISTEAFF	TGCGCCAGCAGCCCACTAATAAGTACCGAAGCTTTCTTT